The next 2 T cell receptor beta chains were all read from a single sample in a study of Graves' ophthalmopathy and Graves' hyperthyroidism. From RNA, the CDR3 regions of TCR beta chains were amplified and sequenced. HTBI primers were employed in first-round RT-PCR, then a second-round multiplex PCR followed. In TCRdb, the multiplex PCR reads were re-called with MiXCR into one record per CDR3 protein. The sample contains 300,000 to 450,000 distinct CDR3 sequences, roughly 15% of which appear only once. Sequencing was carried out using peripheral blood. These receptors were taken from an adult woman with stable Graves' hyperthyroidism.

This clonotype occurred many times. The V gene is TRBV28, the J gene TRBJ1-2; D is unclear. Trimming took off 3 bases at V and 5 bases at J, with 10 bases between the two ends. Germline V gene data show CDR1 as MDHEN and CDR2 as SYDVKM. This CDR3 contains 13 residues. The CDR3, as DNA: TGTGCCAGCAGTTTCAGCCCCCTTTATGGCTACACCTTC. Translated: CASSFSPLYGYTF.

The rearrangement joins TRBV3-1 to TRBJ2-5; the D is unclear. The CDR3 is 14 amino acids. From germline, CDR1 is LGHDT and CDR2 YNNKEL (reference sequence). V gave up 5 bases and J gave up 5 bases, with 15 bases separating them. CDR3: CASSKGGSRETQYF. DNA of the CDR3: TGTGCCAGCAGCAAAGGTGGGTCGCGGGAGACCCAGTACTTC.